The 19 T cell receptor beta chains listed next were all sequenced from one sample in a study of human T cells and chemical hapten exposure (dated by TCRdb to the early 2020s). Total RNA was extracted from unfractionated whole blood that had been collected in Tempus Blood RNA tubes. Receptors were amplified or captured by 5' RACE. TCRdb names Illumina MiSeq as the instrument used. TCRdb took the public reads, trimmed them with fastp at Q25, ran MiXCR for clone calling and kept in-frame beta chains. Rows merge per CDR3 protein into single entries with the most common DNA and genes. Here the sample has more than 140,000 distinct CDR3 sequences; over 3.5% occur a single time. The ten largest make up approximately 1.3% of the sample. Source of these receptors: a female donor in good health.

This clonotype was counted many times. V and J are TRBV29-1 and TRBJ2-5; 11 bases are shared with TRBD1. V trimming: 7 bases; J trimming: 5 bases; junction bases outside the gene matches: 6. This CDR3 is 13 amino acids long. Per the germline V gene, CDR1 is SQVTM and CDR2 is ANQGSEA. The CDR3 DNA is TGCAGCGGTGGACAGGGGGCGGTGGAGACCCAGTACTTC. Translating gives CSGGQGAVETQYF. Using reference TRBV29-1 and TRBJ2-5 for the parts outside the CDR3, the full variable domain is SAVISQKPSRDICQRGTSLTIQCQVDSQVTMMFWYRQQPGQSLTLIATANQGSEATYESGFVIDKFPISRPNLTFSTLTVSNMSPEDSSIYLCSGGQGAVETQYFGPGTRLLVL.

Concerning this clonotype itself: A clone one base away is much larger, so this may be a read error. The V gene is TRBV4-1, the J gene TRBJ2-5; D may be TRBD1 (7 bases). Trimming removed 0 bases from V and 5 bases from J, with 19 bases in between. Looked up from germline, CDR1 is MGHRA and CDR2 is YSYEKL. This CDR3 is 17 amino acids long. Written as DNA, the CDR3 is TGCGCCAGCAGCCAAGATGGCGGGACAGCGTGGACGGAGACCCAGTACTTC. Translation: CASSQDGGTAWTETQYF.

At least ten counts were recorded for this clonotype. The DNA for the CDR3 is TGTGCCAGCAGCTTAGAAGGGGACGGCACCGGGGAGCTGTTTTTT. It codes for CASSLEGDGTGELFF. The V gene is TRBV7-9, the J gene TRBJ2-2; D possibly matches TRBD1 or TRBD2 (5 bases each). Germline values: CDR1 SEHNR, CDR2 FQNEAQ (reference sequence). The CDR3 covers 15 residues. Trimming cost V 1 base and J 4 bases, with 10 bases left between them.

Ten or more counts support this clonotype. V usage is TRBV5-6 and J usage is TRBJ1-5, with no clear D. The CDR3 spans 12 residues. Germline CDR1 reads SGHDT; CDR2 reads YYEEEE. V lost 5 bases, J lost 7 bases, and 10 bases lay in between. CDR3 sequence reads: CASSAGMQPQHF. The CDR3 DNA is TGTGCCAGCAGTGCTGGAATGCAGCCCCAGCATTTT.

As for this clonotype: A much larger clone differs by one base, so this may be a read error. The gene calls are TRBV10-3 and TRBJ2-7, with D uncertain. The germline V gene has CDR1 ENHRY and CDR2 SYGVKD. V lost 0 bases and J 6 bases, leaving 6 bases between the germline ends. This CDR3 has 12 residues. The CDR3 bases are TGTGCCATCAGTGAGTCGATTGCCGAGCAGTACTTC. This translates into CAISESIAEQYF.

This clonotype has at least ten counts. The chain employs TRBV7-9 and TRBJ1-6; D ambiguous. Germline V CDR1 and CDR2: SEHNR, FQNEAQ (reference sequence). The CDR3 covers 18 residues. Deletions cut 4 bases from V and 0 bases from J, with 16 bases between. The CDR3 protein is CASSSLHLPSSYNSPLHF. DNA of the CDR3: TGTGCCAGCAGCTCTCTACACCTTCCGAGCTCCTATAATTCACCCCTCCACTTT. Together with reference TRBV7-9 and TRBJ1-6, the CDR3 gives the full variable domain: DTGVSQNPRHKITKRGQNVTFRCDPISEHNRLYWYRQTLGQGPEFLTYFQNEAQLEKSRLLSDRFSAERPKGSFSTLEIQRTEQGDSAMYLCASSSLHLPSSYNSPLHFGNGTRLTVT.

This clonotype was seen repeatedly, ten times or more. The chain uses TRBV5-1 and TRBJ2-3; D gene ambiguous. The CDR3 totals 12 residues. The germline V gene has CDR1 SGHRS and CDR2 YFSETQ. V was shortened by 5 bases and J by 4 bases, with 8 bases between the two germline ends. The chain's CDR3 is CASSRPPDTQYF. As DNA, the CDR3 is TGCGCCAGCAGTCGTCCCCCAGATACGCAGTATTTT.

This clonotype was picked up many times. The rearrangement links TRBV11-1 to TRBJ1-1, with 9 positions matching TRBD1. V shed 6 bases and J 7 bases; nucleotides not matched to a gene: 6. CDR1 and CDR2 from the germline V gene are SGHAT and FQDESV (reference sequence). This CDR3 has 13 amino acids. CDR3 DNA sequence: TGTGCCAGCAGGGGAAGGGACAGGGATGAAGCTTTCTTT. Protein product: CASRGRDRDEAFF.

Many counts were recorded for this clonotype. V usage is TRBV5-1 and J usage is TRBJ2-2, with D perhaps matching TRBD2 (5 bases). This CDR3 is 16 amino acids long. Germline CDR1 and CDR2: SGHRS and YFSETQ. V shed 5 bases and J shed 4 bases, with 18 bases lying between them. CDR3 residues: CASRSHEVGSTGELFF. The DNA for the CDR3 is TGCGCCAGCAGGAGTCATGAGGTTGGGAGCACCGGGGAGCTGTTTTTT.

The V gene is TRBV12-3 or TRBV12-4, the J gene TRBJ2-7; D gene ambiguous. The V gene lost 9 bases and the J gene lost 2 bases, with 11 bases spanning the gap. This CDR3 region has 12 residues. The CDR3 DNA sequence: TGTGCCAGTGGTCTCCAGACCTACGAGCAGTACTTC. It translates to CASGLQTYEQYF.

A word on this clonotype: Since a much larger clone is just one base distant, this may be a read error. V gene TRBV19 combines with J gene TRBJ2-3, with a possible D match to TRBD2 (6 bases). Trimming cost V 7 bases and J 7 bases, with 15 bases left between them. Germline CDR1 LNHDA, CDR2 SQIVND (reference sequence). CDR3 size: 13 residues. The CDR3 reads CASKDGGRNTQYF. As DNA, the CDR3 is TGTGCCAGTAAGGACGGGGGTAGGAATACGCAGTATTTT.

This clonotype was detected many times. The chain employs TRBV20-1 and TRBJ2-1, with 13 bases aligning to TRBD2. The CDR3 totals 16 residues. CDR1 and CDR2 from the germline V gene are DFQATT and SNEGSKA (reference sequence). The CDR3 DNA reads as TGCAGCGCCGTTATCGGACTAGCGGGGGTGGGCAATGAGCAGTTCTTC. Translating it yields CSAVIGLAGVGNEQFF.

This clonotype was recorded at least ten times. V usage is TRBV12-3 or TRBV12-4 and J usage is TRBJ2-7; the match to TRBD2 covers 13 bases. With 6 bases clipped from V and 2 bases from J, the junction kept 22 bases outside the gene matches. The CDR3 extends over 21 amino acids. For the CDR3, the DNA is TGTGCCAGCAGCATAGACTTGGGTAGGCAGGGGACTAGCGGGGCTGCCTACGAGCAGTACTTC. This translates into CASSIDLGRQGTSGAAYEQYF.

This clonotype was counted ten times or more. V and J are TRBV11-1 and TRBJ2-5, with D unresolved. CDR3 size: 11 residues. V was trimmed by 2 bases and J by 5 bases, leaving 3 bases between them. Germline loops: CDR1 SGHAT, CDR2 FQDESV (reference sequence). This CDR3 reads CASSLTETQYF. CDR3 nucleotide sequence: TGTGCCAGCAGCTTAACCGAGACCCAGTACTTC.

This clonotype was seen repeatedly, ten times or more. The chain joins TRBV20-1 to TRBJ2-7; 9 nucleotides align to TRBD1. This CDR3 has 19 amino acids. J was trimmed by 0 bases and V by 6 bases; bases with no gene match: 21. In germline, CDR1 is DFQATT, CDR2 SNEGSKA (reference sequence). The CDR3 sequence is CSASKQGARSRRHSYEQYF. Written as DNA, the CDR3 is TGCAGTGCCAGTAAACAGGGGGCCCGCTCCCGCCGACACTCCTACGAGCAGTACTTC.

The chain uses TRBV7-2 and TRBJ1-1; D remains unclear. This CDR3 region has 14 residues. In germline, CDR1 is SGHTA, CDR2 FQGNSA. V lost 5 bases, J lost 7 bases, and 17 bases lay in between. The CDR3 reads CASSPTRVLLEAFF. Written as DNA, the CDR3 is TGTGCCAGCAGCCCGACCCGCGTGTTGCTTGAAGCTTTCTTT.

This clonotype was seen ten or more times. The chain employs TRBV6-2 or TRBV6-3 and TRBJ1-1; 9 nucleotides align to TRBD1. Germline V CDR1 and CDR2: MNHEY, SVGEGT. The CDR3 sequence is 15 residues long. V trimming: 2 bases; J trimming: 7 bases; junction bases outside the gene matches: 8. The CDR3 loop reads CASSYVGQGLDEAFF. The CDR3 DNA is TGTGCCAGCAGTTACGTGGGACAGGGATTGGATGAAGCTTTCTTT.

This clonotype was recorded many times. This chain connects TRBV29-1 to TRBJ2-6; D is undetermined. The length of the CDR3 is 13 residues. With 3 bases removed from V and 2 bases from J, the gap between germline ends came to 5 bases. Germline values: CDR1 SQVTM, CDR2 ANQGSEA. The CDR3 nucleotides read TGCAGCGTTGATCTGACTGGGGCCAACGTCCTGACTTTC. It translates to CSVDLTGANVLTF.

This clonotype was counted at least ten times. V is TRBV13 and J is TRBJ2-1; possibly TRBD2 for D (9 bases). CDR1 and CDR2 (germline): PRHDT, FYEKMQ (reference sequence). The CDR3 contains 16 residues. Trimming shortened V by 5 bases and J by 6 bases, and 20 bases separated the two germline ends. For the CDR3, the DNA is TGTGCCAGCAGCCCCCAGGGGGCGGGGGGGCCCAATGAGCAGTTCTTC. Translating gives CASSPQGAGGPNEQFF.